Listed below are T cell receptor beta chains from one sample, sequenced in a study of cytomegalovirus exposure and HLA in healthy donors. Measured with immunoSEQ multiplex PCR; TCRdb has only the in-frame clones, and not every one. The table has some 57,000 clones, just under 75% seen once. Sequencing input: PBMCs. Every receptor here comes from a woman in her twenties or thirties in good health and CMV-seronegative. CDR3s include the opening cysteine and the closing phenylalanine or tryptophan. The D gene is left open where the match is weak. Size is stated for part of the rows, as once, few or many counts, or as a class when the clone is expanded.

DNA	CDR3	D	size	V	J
TGTGCCAGTAGTATTGCTGCCTATGGAAAACTGTTTTTT	CASSIAAYGKLFF	NA	NA	TRBV19	TRBJ1-4
TGTGCCAGCAGCCAAGATTTCGATCAGCCCCAGCATTTT	CASSQDFDQPQHF	NA	few	TRBV4-2	TRBJ1-5
TGTGCCAGTAGTTTGACTAGCGGGAGTAGGAATGAGCAGTTCTTC	CASSLTSGSRNEQFF	TRBD2	NA	TRBV19	TRBJ2-1
TGTGCCAGCAGCCAAGTCGGAGCGGGAGTCAATGAGCAGTTCTTC	CASSQVGAGVNEQFF	TRBD2	NA	TRBV14	TRBJ2-1
TGCAGCGTTCAGGGTAGAGGTGGAAACACCATATATTTT	CSVQGRGGNTIYF	NA	NA	TRBV29-1	TRBJ1-3
TGTGCCAGCAAACCCCTAGCGGGAGCCTACAATGAGCAGTTCTTC	CASKPLAGAYNEQFF	TRBD2	NA	TRBV7-9	TRBJ2-1
TGCAGCGTCCAGGGACAGTCCGCCAACGTCCTGACTTTC	CSVQGQSANVLTF	TRBD1	NA	TRBV29-1	TRBJ2-6
TGTGCCAGCTCACCAAGGACAGGGATAAATGAAAAACTGTTTTTT	CASSPRTGINEKLFF	TRBD1	NA	TRBV18	TRBJ1-4
TGTGCCAGCTCACAGGACAGGGAAGAGACCCAGTACTTC	CASSQDREETQYF	TRBD1	NA	TRBV18	TRBJ2-5
TGTGCCAGCAGCTTATCTACCCGACGGTGGGGGGTCAACACTGAAGCTTTCTTT	CASSLSTRRWGVNTEAFF	NA	NA	TRBV7-2	TRBJ1-1
TGTGCCAGCAGCAAAGGAGGCTGCGGGGGCTCCTACGAGCAGTACTTC	CASSKGGCGGSYEQYF	NA	NA	TRBV21-1	TRBJ2-7
TGTGCCAGCAGCCCTTTGGCGGCCTTCAGCTCCTACAATGAGCAGTTCTTC	CASSPLAAFSSYNEQFF	NA	NA	TRBV5-4	TRBJ2-1
TGCGCCAGCAGCCAAGGGGACAGCTCCTACAATGAGCAGTTCTTC	CASSQGDSSYNEQFF	TRBD1	NA	TRBV4-1	TRBJ2-1
TGTGCCAGCAGCTTTCGGGGACGTGCTAGCGGGAGAACCGGGGAGCTGTTTTTT	CASSFRGRASGRTGELFF	TRBD2	NA	TRBV7-8	TRBJ2-2
TGTGCCAGCAGCCCAGGGGAAACTGAAGCTTTCTTT	CASSPGETEAFF	NA	NA	TRBV5-6	TRBJ1-1
TGTGCCATCAGTGAGCGACTAGCGGACTACGAGCAGTACTTC	CAISERLADYEQYF	TRBD2	NA	TRBV10-3	TRBJ2-7
TGTGCCAGCAGCTCCCTACAGGGGGCGAGCACAGATACGCAGTATTTT	CASSSLQGASTDTQYF	TRBD1	NA	TRBV7-3	TRBJ2-3
TGTGCCAGCAGTGGCACACAGGTTAGCTCCTACGAGCAGTACTTC	CASSGTQVSSYEQYF	NA	NA	TRBV2	TRBJ2-7
TGTGCCAGTAGTATTGGGACTACTCCAGAGACCCAGTACTTC	CASSIGTTPETQYF	TRBD2	NA	TRBV19	TRBJ2-5
TGTGCCAGCAGCCGAGAGGGGGGGAGCAATCAGCCCCAGCATTTT	CASSREGGSNQPQHF	NA	NA	TRBV5-4	TRBJ1-5
TGTGCCAGCAGCTTAGTGGCTAGCGTAAGGGAGACCCAGTACTTC	CASSLVASVRETQYF	NA	NA	TRBV7-2	TRBJ2-5
TGTGCCAGCAGTTTTCCAGGGGGACAATCTGGAAACACCATATATTTT	CASSFPGGQSGNTIYF	TRBD1	NA	TRBV7-8	TRBJ1-3
TGTGCCAGCTCACCACGGACAGAGAGCTACGAGCAGTACTTC	CASSPRTESYEQYF	NA	NA	TRBV18	TRBJ2-7
TGTGCCAGCAGCGAATCTATAGCGCAGCCCCAGCATTTT	CASSESIAQPQHF	NA	NA	TRBV7-9	TRBJ1-5
TGTGCCAGCAGTGAAGGAGGGAGCAATCAGCCCCAGCATTTT	CASSEGGSNQPQHF	NA	NA	TRBV2	TRBJ1-5
TGTGCCAGCAGCGCCCGGACTAGCGGGAGATCGGGGGAGCAGTTCTTC	CASSARTSGRSGEQFF	TRBD2	NA	TRBV11-3	TRBJ2-1
TGTGCCAGCAGTGAAAGGGGGACAGGGCGGGGTCAGCCCCAGCATTTT	CASSERGTGRGQPQHF	TRBD1	few	TRBV6-1	TRBJ1-5
TGTGCCAGTAGTCTTACGGGGACAGGGAAAGAGACCCAGTACTTC	CASSLTGTGKETQYF	TRBD1	NA	TRBV19	TRBJ2-5
TGTGCCAGCAACCCCCGGGGGGTCAACTCTCTCTCTGGAAACACCATATATTTT	CASNPRGVNSLSGNTIYF	NA	few	TRBV2	TRBJ1-3
TGTGCCAGCAGCTTAGAAGCGCAATCCTACAATGAGCAGTTCTTC	CASSLEAQSYNEQFF	NA	NA	TRBV7-9	TRBJ2-1
TGCAGCGTGGCCCCGGGACTAGCTGCCTACAATGAGCAGTTCTTC	CSVAPGLAAYNEQFF	TRBD2	NA	TRBV29-1	TRBJ2-1
TGTGCCAGCAGCTTAGCCGTGAGGACTAGCGGGAGTACAGATACGCAGTATTTT	CASSLAVRTSGSTDTQYF	TRBD2	NA	TRBV11-1	TRBJ2-3